This T cell receptor beta chain was identified during a study of blood T cells in healthy people across ages. Study results and caveats: Diversity estimated from one million T cells was considered an underestimate. Per-million-T-cell TCR beta diversity fell roughly linearly with age. In the absence of known donor CMV status, changes in expanded clonotypes were possibly confounded.

Note on this clonotype: What it binds is not known.

Total RNA was extracted at no less than 5.5 micrograms per sample. Together with a sample-barcoded 5' primer, a J-beta primer mix was included in a second PCR lasting about 7 to 11 cycles. MiXCR, applied by TCRdb to the 5' RACE reads, yields one record per CDR3 protein. The sample contains some 780,000 distinct CDR3 sequences, just over 55% of which appear only once. The receptor's source is a man between 35 and 55 years old in good health. The sequenced sample consisted of blood.

CDR3 sequence: CASSLDSGLAGVETQYF. DNA for the CDR3: TGTGCCAGCAGCTTAGACTCGGGACTAGCGGGAGTAGAGACCCAGTACTTC. V usage is TRBV7-8 and J usage is TRBJ2-5; 14 nucleotides agree with TRBD2. V trimming: 1 base; J trimming: 4 bases; junction bases outside the gene matches: 5. The germline V gene encodes CDR1 SGHVS and CDR2 FQNEAQ. This CDR3 region has 17 residues. Complete variable domain (other parts from reference TRBV7-8 and TRBJ2-5): GAGVSQSPRYKVAKRGQDVALRCDPISGHVSLFWYQQALGQGPEFLTYFQNEAQLDKSGLPSDRFFAERPEGSVSTLKIQRTQQEDSAVYLCASSLDSGLAGVETQYFGPGTRLLVL.